The present T cell receptor (beta chain) was sequenced within a study of T cells after yellow fever vaccination. TCRdb reprocessed the 5' RACE reads via MiXCR and lists one record per CDR3 protein. The top ten clones hold over 0.65% of a sample with around 250,000 distinct CDR3 sequences, about 7% of them seen once. Germline V gene lookup returns CDR1 SGHRS and CDR2 YFSETQ. V was pared by 0 bases and J by 2 bases, with 9 bases between. This CDR3 is built from 14 residues. This clonotype was seen more than once but under ten times. This clonotype was obtained from a man aged 25 to 40 who received the YFV17D yellow fever vaccine. This sequence joins TRBV5-1 and TRBJ2-7, with D perhaps matching TRBD2 (6 bases). The sample in question was CD4+ T cells sorted from PBMCs, obtained 15 days after the yellow fever booster vaccination. CDR3 sequence reads: CASSLGSGAYEQYF. The CDR3, as DNA: TGCGCCAGCAGCTTGGGGTCGGGAGCCTACGAGCAGTACTTC.